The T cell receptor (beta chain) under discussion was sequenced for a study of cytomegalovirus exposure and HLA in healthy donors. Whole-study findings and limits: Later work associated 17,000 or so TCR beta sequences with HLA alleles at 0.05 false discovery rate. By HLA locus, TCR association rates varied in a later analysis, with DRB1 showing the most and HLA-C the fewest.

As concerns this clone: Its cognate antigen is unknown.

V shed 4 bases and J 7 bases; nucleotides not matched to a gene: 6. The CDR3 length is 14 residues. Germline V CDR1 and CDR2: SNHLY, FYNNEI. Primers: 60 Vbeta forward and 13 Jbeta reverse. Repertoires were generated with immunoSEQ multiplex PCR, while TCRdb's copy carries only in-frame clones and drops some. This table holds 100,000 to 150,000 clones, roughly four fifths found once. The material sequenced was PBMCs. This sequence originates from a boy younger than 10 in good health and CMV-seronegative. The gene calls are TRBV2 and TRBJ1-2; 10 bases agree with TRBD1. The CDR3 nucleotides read TGTGCCAGCAGTGTAGACAGGGGGCGGGGTGGCTACACCTTC. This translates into CASSVDRGRGGYTF.